This T cell receptor (beta chain) was captured in a study of blood T cells in healthy people across ages. Study context: About one barcoded beta molecule per two T cells came from capture by template switching.

The CDR3 sequence is 13 residues long. Germline loops: CDR1 MGHRA, CDR2 YSYEKL. V lost 4 bases and J 5 bases, leaving 9 bases between the germline ends. PBMCs were isolated at a quantity of at least 6 million per sample. Study conclusions and caveats: Roughly linear declines in TCR beta diversity per million T cells occurred with age. There were more naive CD4+ cells and higher diversity in long-lived donors than in aged donors.

This clonotype has more than one count but fewer than ten. Its antigen remains unidentified. A sample-barcoded 5' primer and a J-beta primer mix were used in a second PCR of about 6 to 11 cycles. TCRdb re-analysed the 5' RACE reads in MiXCR, keeping a single row per CDR3 protein. The sample lists about 1.5 million distinct CDR3 sequences, approximately 43% occurring once. The chain recombines TRBV4-1 with TRBJ1-5; no firm D call. Sequenced: blood. This TCR was sampled from a woman younger than 35 in good health. CDR3 bases: TGCGCCAGCAGCCGCCTGGCCGATCAGCCCCAGCATTTT. This gives the protein CASSRLADQPQHF.